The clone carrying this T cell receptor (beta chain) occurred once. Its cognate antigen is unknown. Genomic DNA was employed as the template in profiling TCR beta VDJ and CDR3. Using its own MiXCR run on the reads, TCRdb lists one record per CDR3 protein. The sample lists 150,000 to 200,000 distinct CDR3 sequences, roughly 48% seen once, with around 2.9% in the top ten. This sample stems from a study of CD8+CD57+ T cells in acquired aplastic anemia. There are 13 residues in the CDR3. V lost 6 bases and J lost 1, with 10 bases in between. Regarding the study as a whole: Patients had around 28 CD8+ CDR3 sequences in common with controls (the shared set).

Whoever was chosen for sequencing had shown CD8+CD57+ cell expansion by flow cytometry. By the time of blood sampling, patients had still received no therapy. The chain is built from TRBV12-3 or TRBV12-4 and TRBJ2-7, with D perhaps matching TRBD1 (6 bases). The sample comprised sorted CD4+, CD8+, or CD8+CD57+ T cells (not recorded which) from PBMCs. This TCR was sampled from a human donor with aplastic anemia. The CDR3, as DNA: TGTGCCAGCAGGGTGACAGGTTCCTACGAGCAGTACTTC. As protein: CASRVTGSYEQYF.